The clone carrying this T cell receptor beta chain came up a few times. What it recognizes is unknown. From PBMCs, CD4+ and CD8+ T cells were sorted. This sample is drawn from a study of CD8+ T cells in alopecia areata. General study results and limits: Lesional tissue from the scalp (especially in alopecia totalis/universalis) showed higher clonality than normal scalp. Normal-skin resident alphabeta T cells also appear among scalp sample sequences. Mice showed TCR sharing more clearly than patients did, possibly owing to HLA.

CDR3 length: 14 amino acids. Germline lookup yields CDR1 SNHLY and CDR2 FYNNEI. V was shortened by 6 bases and J by 0 bases, with 6 bases between the two germline ends. RNA was isolated and reverse transcribed to cDNA, the sequencing template. Profiled with immunoSEQ multiplex PCR; TCRdb holds only in-frame clones, not every one. The sample records more than 95,000 clones, approximately 52% being singletons. The chain links TRBV2 to TRBJ2-6; D remains ambiguous. The receptor was derived from a human donor in good health. Specimen: CD4+ T cells sorted from blood. CDR3 loop: CASRRYSGANVLTF. CDR3 in DNA: TGTGCCAGCAGAAGGTACTCTGGGGCCAACGTCCTGACTTTC.